One TCR beta chain is described in this entry. The length of the CDR3 is 14 residues. Germline V gene data show CDR1 as SGHRS and CDR2 as YFSETQ. The J segment lost 5 bases and the V segment lost 4 bases, leaving 8 bases of the junction unmatched. TCRdb keeps only in-frame clones here, not all; method: immunoSEQ multiplex PCR. The table has fewer than 35,000 clones, roughly 90% seen once. The data belong to a study of blood T cell repertoires in COVID-19. Across the study: Acute and convalescent COVID-19 specimens originated in the United States, Italy and Spain.

Input material: peripheral blood. V usage is TRBV5-1 and J usage is TRBJ2-7, with 8 bases lining up with TRBD1. This sequence originates from a man aged 50 to 59 with active or convalescent COVID-19. CDR3 coding DNA: TGCGCCAGCAGCGCCTCACAGGGGGTACACGAGCAGTACTTC. Amino acid sequence: CASSASQGVHEQYF.